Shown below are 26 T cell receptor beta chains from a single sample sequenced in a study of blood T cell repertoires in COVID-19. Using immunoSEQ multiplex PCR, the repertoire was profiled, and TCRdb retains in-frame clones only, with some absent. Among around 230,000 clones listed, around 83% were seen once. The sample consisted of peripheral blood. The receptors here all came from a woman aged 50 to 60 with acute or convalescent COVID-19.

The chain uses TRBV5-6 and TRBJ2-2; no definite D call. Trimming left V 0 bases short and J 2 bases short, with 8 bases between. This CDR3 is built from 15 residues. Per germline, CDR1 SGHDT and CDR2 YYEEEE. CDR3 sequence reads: CASSLAGLNTGELFF. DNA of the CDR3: TGTGCCAGCAGCTTGGCCGGTCTCAACACCGGGGAGCTGTTTTTT.

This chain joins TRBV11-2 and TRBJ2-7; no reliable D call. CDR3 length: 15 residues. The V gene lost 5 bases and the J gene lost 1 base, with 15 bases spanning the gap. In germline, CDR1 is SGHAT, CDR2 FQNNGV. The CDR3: CASSPVVAQSYEQYF. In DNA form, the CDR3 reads TGTGCCAGCAGCCCCGTGGTTGCACAGTCCTACGAGCAGTACTTC.

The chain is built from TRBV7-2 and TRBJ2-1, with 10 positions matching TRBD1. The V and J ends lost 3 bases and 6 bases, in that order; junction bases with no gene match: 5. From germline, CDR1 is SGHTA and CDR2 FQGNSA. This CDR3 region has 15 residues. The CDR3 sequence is CASSLRQGATNEQFF. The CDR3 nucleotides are TGTGCCAGCAGCTTGAGACAGGGGGCCACCAATGAGCAGTTCTTC.

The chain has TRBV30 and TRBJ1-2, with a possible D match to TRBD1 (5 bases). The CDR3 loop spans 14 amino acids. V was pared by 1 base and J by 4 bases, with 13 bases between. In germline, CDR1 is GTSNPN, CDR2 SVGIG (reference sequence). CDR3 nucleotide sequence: TGTGCCTGGAGTGAAAAGGTGGGGGGCTATGGCTACACCTTC. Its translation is CAWSEKVGGYGYTF.

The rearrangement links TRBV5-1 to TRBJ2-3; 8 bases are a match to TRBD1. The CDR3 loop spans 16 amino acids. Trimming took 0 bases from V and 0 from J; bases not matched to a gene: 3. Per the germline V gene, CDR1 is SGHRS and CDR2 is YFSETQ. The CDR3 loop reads CASSLDSGGSTDTQYF. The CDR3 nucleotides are TGCGCCAGCAGCTTGGATTCAGGGGGCAGCACAGATACGCAGTATTTT.

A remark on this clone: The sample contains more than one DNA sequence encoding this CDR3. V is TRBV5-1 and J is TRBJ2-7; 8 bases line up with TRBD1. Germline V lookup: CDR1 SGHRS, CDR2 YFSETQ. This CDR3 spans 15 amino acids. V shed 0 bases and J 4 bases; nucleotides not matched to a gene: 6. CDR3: CASSLAPGGGYEQYF. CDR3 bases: TGCGCCAGCAGCTTGGCCCCAGGGGGCGGGTACGAGCAGTACTTC.

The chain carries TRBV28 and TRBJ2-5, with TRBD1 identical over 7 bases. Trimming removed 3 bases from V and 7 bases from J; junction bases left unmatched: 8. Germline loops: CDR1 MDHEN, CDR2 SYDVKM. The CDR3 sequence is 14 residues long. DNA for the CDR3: TGTGCCAGCAGTTTCGAGGGGGCCCGTAGGACCCAGTACTTC. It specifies CASSFEGARRTQYF.

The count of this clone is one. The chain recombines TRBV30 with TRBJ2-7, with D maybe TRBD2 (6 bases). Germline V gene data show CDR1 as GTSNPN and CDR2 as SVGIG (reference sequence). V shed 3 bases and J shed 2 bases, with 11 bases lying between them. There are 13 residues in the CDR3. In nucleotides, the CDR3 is TGTGCCTGGAGCTGGCGGACTACCTACGAGCAGTACTTC. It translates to CAWSWRTTYEQYF.

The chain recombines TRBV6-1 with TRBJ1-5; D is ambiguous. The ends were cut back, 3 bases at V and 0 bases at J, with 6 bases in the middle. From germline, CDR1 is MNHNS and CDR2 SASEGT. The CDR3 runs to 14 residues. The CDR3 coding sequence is TGTGCCAGCAGTGACGTATATAGCAATCAGCCCCAGCATTTT. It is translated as CASSDVYSNQPQHF.

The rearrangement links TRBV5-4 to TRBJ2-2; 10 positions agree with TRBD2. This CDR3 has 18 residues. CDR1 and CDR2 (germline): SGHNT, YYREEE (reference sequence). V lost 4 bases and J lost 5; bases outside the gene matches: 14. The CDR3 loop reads CASSPPGVAGGGTGELFF. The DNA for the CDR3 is TGTGCCAGCAGCCCCCCGGGAGTAGCGGGAGGTGGAACCGGGGAGCTGTTTTTT.

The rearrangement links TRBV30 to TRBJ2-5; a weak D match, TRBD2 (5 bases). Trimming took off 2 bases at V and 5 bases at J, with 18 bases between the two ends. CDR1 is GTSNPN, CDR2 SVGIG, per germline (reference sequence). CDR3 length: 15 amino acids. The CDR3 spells CAWSFTEVGPETQYF. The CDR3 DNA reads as TGTGCCTGGAGTTTCACGGAGGTTGGTCCGGAGACCCAGTACTTC.

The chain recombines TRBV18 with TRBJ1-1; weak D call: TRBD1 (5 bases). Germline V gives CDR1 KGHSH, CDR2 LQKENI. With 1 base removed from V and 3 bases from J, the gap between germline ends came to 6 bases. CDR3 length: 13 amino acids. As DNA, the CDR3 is TGTGCCAGCTCACCACAGGGGCACACTGAAGCTTTCTTT. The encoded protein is CASSPQGHTEAFF.

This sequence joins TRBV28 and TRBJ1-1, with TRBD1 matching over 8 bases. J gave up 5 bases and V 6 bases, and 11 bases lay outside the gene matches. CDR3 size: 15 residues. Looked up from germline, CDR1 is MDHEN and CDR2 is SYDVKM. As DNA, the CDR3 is TGTGCCAGCAGGGGGACAGGAGTGGTGAGAACTGAAGCTTTCTTT. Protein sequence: CASRGTGVVRTEAFF.

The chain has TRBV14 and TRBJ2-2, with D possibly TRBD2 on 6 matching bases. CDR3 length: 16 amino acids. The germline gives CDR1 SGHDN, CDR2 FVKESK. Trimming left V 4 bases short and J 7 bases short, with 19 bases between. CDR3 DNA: TGTGCCAGCAGCCTTCGGCCGGGAGCATTTGTCGGGGAGCTGTTTTTT. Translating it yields CASSLRPGAFVGELFF.

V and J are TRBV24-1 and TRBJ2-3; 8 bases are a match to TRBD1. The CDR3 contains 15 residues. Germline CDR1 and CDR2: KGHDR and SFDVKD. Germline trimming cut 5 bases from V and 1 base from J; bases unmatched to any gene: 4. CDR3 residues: CATSVPDRGTDTQYF. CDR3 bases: TGTGCCACCAGTGTTCCGGACAGGGGCACAGATACGCAGTATTTT.

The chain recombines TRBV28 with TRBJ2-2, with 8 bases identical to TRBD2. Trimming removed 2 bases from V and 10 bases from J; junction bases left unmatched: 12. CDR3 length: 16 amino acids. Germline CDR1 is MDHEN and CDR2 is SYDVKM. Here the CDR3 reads CASSLGLAGPQKELFF. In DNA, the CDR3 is TGTGCCAGCAGTTTAGGGCTAGCGGGTCCACAGAAGGAGCTGTTTTTT. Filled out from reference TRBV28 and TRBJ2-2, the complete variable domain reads DVKVTQSSRYLVKRTGEKVFLECVQDMDHENMFWYRQDPGLGLRLIYFSYDVKMKEKGDIPEGYSVSREKKERFSLILESASTNQTSMYLCASSLGLAGPQKELFFGEGSRLTVL.

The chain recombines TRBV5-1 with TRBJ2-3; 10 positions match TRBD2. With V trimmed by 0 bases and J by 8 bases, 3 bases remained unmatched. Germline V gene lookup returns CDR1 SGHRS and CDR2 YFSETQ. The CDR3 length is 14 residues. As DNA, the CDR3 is TGCGCCAGCAGCTTGGAATTAGCGGGAGGTACGCAGTATTTT. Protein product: CASSLELAGGTQYF. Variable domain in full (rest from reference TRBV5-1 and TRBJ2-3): KAGVTQTPRYLIKTRGQQVTLSCSPISGHRSVSWYQQTPGQGLQFLFEYFSETQRNKGNFPGRFSGRQFSNSRSEMNVSTLELGDSALYLCASSLELAGGTQYFGPGTRLTVL.

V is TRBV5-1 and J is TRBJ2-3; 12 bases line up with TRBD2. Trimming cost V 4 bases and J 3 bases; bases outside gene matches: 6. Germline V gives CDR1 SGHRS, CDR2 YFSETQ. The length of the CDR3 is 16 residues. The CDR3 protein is CASSPSGRVGTDTQYF. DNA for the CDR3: TGCGCCAGCAGCCCTAGCGGGAGGGTTGGGACAGATACGCAGTATTTT. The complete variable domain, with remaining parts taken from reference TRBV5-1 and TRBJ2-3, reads KAGVTQTPRYLIKTRGQQVTLSCSPISGHRSVSWYQQTPGQGLQFLFEYFSETQRNKGNFPGRFSGRQFSNSRSEMNVSTLELGDSALYLCASSPSGRVGTDTQYFGPGTRLTVL.

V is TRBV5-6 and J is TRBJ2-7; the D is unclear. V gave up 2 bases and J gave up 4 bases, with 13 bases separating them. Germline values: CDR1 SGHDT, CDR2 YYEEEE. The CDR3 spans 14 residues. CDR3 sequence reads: CASSFPTVNYEQYF. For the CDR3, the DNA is TGTGCCAGCAGCTTCCCAACAGTGAATTACGAGCAGTACTTC.

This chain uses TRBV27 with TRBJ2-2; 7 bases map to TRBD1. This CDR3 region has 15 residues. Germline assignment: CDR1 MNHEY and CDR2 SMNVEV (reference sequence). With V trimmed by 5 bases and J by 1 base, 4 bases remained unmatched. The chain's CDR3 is CASSPRTGNTGELFF. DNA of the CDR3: TGTGCCAGCAGTCCGCGGACAGGGAACACCGGGGAGCTGTTTTTT.

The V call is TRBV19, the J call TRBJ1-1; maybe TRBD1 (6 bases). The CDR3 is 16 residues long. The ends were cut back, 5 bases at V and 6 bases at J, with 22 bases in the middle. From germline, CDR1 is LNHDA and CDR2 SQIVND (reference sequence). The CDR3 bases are TGTGCCAGTAGTCCCGAACGAATGACAGGTCGCGCTGAAGCTTTCTTT. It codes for CASSPERMTGRAEAFF.

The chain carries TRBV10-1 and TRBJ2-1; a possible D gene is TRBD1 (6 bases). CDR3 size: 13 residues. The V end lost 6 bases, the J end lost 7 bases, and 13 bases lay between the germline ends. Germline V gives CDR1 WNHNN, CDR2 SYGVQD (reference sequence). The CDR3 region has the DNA TGCGCCAGCAGCTACAAAGGGGGAAATGAGCAGTTCTTC. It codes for CASSYKGGNEQFF.

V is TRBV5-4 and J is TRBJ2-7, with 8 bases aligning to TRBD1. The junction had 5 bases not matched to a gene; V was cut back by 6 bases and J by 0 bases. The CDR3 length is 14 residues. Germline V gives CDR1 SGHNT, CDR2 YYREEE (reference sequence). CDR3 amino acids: CASTDRVGSYEQYF. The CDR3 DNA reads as TGTGCCAGCACGGACAGGGTTGGCTCCTACGAGCAGTACTTC.

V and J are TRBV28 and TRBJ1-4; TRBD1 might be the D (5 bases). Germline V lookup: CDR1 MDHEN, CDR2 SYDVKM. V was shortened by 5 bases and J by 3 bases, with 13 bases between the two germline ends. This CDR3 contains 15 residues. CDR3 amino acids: CASSPRGKANEKLFF. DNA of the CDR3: TGTGCCAGCAGTCCCCGGGGGAAAGCTAATGAAAAACTGTTTTTT.

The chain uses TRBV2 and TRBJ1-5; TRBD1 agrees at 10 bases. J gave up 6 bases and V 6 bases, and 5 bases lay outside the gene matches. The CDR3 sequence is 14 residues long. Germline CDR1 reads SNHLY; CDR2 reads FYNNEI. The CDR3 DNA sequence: TGTGCCAGCAGCGACAGGGGGCGATTTCAGCCCCAGCATTTT. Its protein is CASSDRGRFQPQHF.

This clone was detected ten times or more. The CDR3 is CATSRSHSGGQETQYF. The CDR3 bases are TGTGCCACCAGCAGATCACATAGCGGGGGCCAAGAGACCCAGTACTTC. V is TRBV15 and J is TRBJ2-5; 9 bases are shared with TRBD2. CDR3 length: 16 residues. Germline CDR1 and CDR2: LNHNV and YYDKDF (reference sequence). The junction had 5 bases not matched to a gene; V was cut back by 2 bases and J by 1 base.